What follows describes a single T cell receptor (beta chain). The sample originates from a study of CD8 T cells in Susac syndrome. The RNA, roughly 0.5 to 1 ug, was put through reverse transcription using random hexamers. TCR beta CDR3 was amplified by immunoSEQ covering 54 Vbeta and 13 Jbeta. TCRdb independently ran MiXCR on the immunoSEQ multiplex PCR reads; one entry per CDR3 protein. The profile shows about 140,000 distinct CDR3 sequences, around 96% of them singletons. The V segment lost 0 bases and the J segment 4 bases; nucleotides outside the gene matches: 6. The germline V gene has CDR1 DFQATT and CDR2 SNEGSKA (reference sequence). The CDR3 is 15 residues long. The multiple sclerosis control cohort comprised treatment-naive individuals presenting with stable or active relapsing-remitting disease.

The sequence was obtained from a human donor with multiple sclerosis. The chain employs TRBV20-1 and TRBJ2-1; 7 bases are shared with TRBD1. Sequencing was carried out using CD4+ T cells from PBMCs. CDR3 DNA sequence: TGCAGTGCTAGAGATCTACAGGGGCGGTACAATGAGCAGTTCTTC. Translated, it gives CSARDLQGRYNEQFF.